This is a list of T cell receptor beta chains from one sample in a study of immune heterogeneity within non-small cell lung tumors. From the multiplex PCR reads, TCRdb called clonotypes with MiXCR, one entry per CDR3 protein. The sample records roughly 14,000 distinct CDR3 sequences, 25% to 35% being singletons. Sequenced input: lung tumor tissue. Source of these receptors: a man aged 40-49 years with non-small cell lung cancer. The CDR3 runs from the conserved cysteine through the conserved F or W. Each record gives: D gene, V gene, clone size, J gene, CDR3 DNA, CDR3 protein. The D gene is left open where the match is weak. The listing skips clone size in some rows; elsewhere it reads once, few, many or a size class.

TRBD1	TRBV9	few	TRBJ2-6	TGTGCCAGCAGCCCTCAACAGGGGTCTGGGGCCAACGTCCTGACTTTC	CASSPQQGSGANVLTF
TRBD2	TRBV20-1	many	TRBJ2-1	TGCAGTGCTAGGAGACTAGCGGGAGCCCACAATGAGCAGTTCTTC	CSARRLAGAHNEQFF
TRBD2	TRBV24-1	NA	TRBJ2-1	TGTGCCACCAGGTCGGGGGGTGCATGGTCCAATGAGCAGTTCTTC	CATRSGGAWSNEQFF
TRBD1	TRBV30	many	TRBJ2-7	TGTGCCTGGCGGACAGGGACCACCGAGCAGTACTTC	CAWRTGTTEQYF
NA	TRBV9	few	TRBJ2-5	TGTGCCAGCAGCGGAACAGGGCTGTACCAAGAGACCCAGTACTTC	CASSGTGLYQETQYF
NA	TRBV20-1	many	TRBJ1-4	TGCAGTGCGCTGACAGTTGGAGAAAAACTGTTTTTT	CSALTVGEKLFF
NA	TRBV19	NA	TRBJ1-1	TGTGCCAGTAGTACCCAGACAAACACTGGAGCTTTCTTT	CASSTQTNTGAFF
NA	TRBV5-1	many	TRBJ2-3	TGCGCCAGCAAGGGTGATACGCAGTATTTT	CASKGDTQYF
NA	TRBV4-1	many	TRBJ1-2	TGCGCCAGCAGCCAAGAAAGGGCCAGGGGCGGCTACACCTTC	CASSQERARGGYTF
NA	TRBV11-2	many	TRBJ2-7	TGTGCCAGCAGATATCGGGCTTACGAGCAGTACTTC	CASRYRAYEQYF
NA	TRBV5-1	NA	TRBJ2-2	TGCGCCACCAGCTTCGGCACCGGGGAGCTGTTTTTT	CATSFGTGELFF
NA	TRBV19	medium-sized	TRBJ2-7	TGTGCCAGTAGCAAACAGGGAGAGGACTACGAGCAGTACTTC	CASSKQGEDYEQYF
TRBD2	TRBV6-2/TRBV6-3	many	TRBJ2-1	TGTGCCAGCAGTTACCGGGGGGGACCATACAATGAGCAGTTCTTC	CASSYRGGPYNEQFF
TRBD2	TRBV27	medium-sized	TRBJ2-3	TGTGCCAGCAGCATTGGGACTAGCGGCACAGATACGCAGTATTTT	CASSIGTSGTDTQYF
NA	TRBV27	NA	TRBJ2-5	TGTGCCAGCAGTTTAATAGGGGCGGGGGAGACCCAGTACTTC	CASSLIGAGETQYF
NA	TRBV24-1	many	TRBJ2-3	TGTGCCACCAGTGATTATGGGACTGGCACAGATACGCAGTATTTT	CATSDYGTGTDTQYF
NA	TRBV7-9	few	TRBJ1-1	TGTGCCAGCAGCTACCTCCCTACTGAAGCTTTCTTT	CASSYLPTEAFF
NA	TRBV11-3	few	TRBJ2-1	TGTGCCAGCAGCACCTTCTGGGGGGCCGGGACCTACAATGAGCAGTTCTTC	CASSTFWGAGTYNEQFF
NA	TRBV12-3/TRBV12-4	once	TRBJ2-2	TGTGCCAGCAGTTTAACGCGGGCGAACACCGGGGAGCTGCTTTTT	CASSLTRANTGELLF
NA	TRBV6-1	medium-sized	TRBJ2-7	TGTGCCAGCAGTGAAGGGACCCTCCCCACCTACGAGCAGTACTTC	CASSEGTLPTYEQYF
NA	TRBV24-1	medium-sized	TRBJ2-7	TGTGCCACCAGTGACCCGGGACGGTCCTCCTACGAGCAGTACTTC	CATSDPGRSSYEQYF
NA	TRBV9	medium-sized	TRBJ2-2	TGTGCCAGCAGCGTTGCAACCGGGGAGCTGTTTTTT	CASSVATGELFF
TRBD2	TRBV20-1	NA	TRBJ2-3	TGCAGTGCTAGAGTCCTAGCGGGAGGGCCCAGCACAGATACGCAGTATTTT	CSARVLAGGPSTDTQYF
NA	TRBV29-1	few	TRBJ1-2	TGCAGCGTTGAAGGGACAGACTTTAACTATGGCTACACCTTC	CSVEGTDFNYGYTF
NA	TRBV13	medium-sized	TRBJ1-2	TGTGCCAGCAGCCGCCTTTTGGGTACTTTCTATGGCTACACCTTC	CASSRLLGTFYGYTF
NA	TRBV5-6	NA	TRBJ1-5	TGTGCCAGCAGCTTGAGCGCGCGCCCCCAGCATTTT	CASSLSARPQHF
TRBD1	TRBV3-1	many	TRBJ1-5	TGTGCCAGCAGCGACAGGGGGCAAAGTCAGCCCCAGCATTTT	CASSDRGQSQPQHF
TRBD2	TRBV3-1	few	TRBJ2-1	TGTGCCAGCAGCTCAGGACTAGGTTACAATGAGCAGTTCTTC	CASSSGLGYNEQFF
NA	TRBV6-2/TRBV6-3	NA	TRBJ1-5	TGTGCCAGCACCCGCTCGCTTGACAGATCTGGACAGCCCCAGCATTTT	CASTRSLDRSGQPQHF
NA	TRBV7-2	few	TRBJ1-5	TGTGCCAGCAGCTTAGGGACAGAAGTTTTTTCAAGCAATCAGCCCCAGCATTTT	CASSLGTEVFSSNQPQHF
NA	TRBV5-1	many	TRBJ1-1	TGCGCCAGCACCTTGGGGAGTATGAACACTGAAGCTTTCTTT	CASTLGSMNTEAFF
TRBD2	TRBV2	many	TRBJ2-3	TGTGCCAGTCGTCGACTAGCGGGAGGGGCAGATACGCAGTATTTT	CASRRLAGGADTQYF
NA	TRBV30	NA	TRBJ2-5	TGTGCCTGGAAGTTGACGGGACAAGAGACCCAGTACTTC	CAWKLTGQETQYF
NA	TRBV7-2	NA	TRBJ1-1	TGTCCCAGCAGCCCGTCTTGGAGAGGGAACACTGAAGCTTTCTTT	CPSSPSWRGNTEAFF
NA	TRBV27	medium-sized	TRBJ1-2	TGTGCCAGCAGGCATAGCAGCCGACCCGACTATGGCTACACCTTC	CASRHSSRPDYGYTF
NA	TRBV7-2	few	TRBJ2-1	TGTGCCAGCAGCTTGGAGGGAACCCGCTACAATGAGCAGTTCTTC	CASSLEGTRYNEQFF
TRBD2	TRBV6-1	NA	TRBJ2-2	TGTGCCAGCATGGTCGATAGCGGGAGTTACACCGGGGAGCTGTTTTTT	CASMVDSGSYTGELFF